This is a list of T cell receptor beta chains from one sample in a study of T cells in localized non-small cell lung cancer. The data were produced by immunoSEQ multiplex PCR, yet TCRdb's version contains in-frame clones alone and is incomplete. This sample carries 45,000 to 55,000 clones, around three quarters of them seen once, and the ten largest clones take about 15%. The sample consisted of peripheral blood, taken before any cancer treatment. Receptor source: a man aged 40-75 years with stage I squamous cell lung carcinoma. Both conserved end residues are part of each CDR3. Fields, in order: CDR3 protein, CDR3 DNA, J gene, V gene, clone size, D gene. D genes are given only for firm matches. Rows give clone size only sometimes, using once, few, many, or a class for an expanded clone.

cdr3_aa: CSASQTLSAQYF; cdr3_nt: TGCAGCGCCTCTCAGACGCTATCGGCCCAGTACTTC; j_call: TRBJ2-5; v_call: TRBV29-1; clone_size: NA; d_call: NA
cdr3_aa: CASSLKYTDTQYF; cdr3_nt: TGTGCCAGCAGCTTAAAGTACACAGATACGCAGTATTTT; j_call: TRBJ2-3; v_call: TRBV7-2; clone_size: NA; d_call: NA
cdr3_aa: CASSTGLREQFF; cdr3_nt: TGCGCCAGCAGCACGGGACTCCGCGAGCAGTTCTTC; j_call: TRBJ2-1; v_call: TRBV5-1; clone_size: NA; d_call: NA
cdr3_aa: CASRVRGSNEKLFF; cdr3_nt: TGTGCCAGCAGGGTTCGGGGGTCTAATGAAAAACTGTTTTTT; j_call: TRBJ1-4; v_call: TRBV2; clone_size: NA; d_call: NA
cdr3_aa: CASNLDREAFF; cdr3_nt: TGTGCCAGCAACCTCGACAGAGAAGCTTTCTTT; j_call: TRBJ1-1; v_call: TRBV7-2; clone_size: few; d_call: NA
cdr3_aa: CASQPPWTGSYEQYF; cdr3_nt: TGTGCCAGCCAACCGCCTTGGACAGGGAGCTACGAGCAGTACTTC; j_call: TRBJ2-7; v_call: TRBV2; clone_size: NA; d_call: TRBD1
cdr3_aa: CASSQGGGSQKLFF; cdr3_nt: TGTGCCAGTAGTCAAGGTGGAGGAAGTCAAAAACTGTTTTTT; j_call: TRBJ1-4; v_call: TRBV19; clone_size: NA; d_call: NA
cdr3_aa: CASSQGETPNTEAFF; cdr3_nt: TGCGCCAGCAGCCAAGGCGAGACGCCGAACACTGAAGCTTTCTTT; j_call: TRBJ1-1; v_call: TRBV4-1; clone_size: NA; d_call: NA
cdr3_aa: CASRHRGLQETQYF; cdr3_nt: TGTGCCAGCAGGCACAGGGGGCTTCAAGAGACCCAGTACTTC; j_call: TRBJ2-5; v_call: TRBV6-1; clone_size: NA; d_call: TRBD1
cdr3_aa: CASSYGTGTVDTEAFF; cdr3_nt: TGTGCCAGCAGTTACGGGACAGGGACGGTCGACACTGAAGCTTTCTTT; j_call: TRBJ1-1; v_call: TRBV6-5; clone_size: NA; d_call: TRBD1
cdr3_aa: CASRFSSGRQNYGYTF; cdr3_nt: TGTGCCAGCAGATTTTCCTCGGGACGTCAAAACTATGGCTACACCTTC; j_call: TRBJ1-2; v_call: TRBV5-6; clone_size: NA; d_call: NA
cdr3_aa: CASSITRASYEQYF; cdr3_nt: TGTGCCAGCAGCATCACCAGGGCTTCCTACGAGCAGTACTTC; j_call: TRBJ2-7; v_call: TRBV27; clone_size: NA; d_call: NA
cdr3_aa: CAIPNEQFF; cdr3_nt: TGTGCCATCCCCAATGAGCAGTTCTTC; j_call: TRBJ2-1; v_call: TRBV10-3; clone_size: NA; d_call: NA
cdr3_aa: CASSVGGGSTGELFF; cdr3_nt: TGTGCCAGCAGCGTAGGAGGGGGCAGCACCGGGGAGCTGTTTTTT; j_call: TRBJ2-2; v_call: TRBV9; clone_size: NA; d_call: TRBD1
cdr3_aa: CASSLGVLERQPQHF; cdr3_nt: TGTGCCAGCAGCTTAGGGGTTTTAGAGCGTCAGCCCCAGCATTTT; j_call: TRBJ1-5; v_call: TRBV5-5; clone_size: NA; d_call: NA
cdr3_aa: CVSLGGRNQPQHF; cdr3_nt: TGTGTCAGCTTAGGGGGAAGGAATCAGCCCCAGCATTTT; j_call: TRBJ1-5; v_call: TRBV2; clone_size: NA; d_call: NA
cdr3_aa: CASGGGWLKTDTQYF; cdr3_nt: TGTGCCAGCGGGGGGGGTTGGTTGAAAACAGATACGCAGTATTTT; j_call: TRBJ2-3; v_call: TRBV25-1; clone_size: NA; d_call: TRBD2
cdr3_aa: CASSPRGGNTEAFF; cdr3_nt: TGTGCCAGTAGCCCTCGTGGGGGGAACACTGAAGCTTTCTTT; j_call: TRBJ1-1; v_call: TRBV19; clone_size: few; d_call: NA
cdr3_aa: CASHPGNTGELFF; cdr3_nt: TGTGCCAGCCACCCGGGAAACACCGGGGAGCTGTTTTTT; j_call: TRBJ2-2; v_call: TRBV18; clone_size: few; d_call: NA
cdr3_aa: CASSSRQGDNTEAFF; cdr3_nt: TGTGCCAGCAGTAGCCGACAGGGCGACAACACTGAAGCTTTCTTT; j_call: TRBJ1-1; v_call: TRBV6-5; clone_size: NA; d_call: TRBD1
cdr3_aa: CASSYRSGEQYF; cdr3_nt: TGTGCCAGCAGTTACCGGTCGGGCGAGCAGTACTTC; j_call: TRBJ2-7; v_call: TRBV6-6; clone_size: NA; d_call: NA
cdr3_aa: CASSRSGANEQYF; cdr3_nt: TGCGCCAGCAGCCGGAGTGGGGCGAACGAGCAGTACTTC; j_call: TRBJ2-7; v_call: TRBV5-1; clone_size: once; d_call: NA
cdr3_aa: CASSIPNQPQHF; cdr3_nt: TGTGCCAGTAGTATTCCCAATCAGCCCCAGCATTTT; j_call: TRBJ1-5; v_call: TRBV19; clone_size: few; d_call: NA
cdr3_aa: CASSPPTGGAGEQYF; cdr3_nt: TGTGCCAGCAGTCCACCGACAGGGGGCGCGGGGGAGCAGTACTTC; j_call: TRBJ2-7; v_call: TRBV6-5; clone_size: few; d_call: TRBD1
cdr3_aa: CASSRKTGWSTEAFF; cdr3_nt: TGTGCCAGCAGTAGAAAGACAGGGTGGAGCACTGAAGCTTTCTTT; j_call: TRBJ1-1; v_call: TRBV6-1; clone_size: NA; d_call: TRBD1
cdr3_aa: CASSLGQGASNEKLFF; cdr3_nt: TGCGCCAGCAGCTTGGGACAGGGGGCCTCTAATGAAAAACTGTTTTTT; j_call: TRBJ1-4; v_call: TRBV5-1; clone_size: NA; d_call: TRBD1
cdr3_aa: CASSPGGANVLTF; cdr3_nt: TGTGCCAGCTCCCCTGGAGGGGCCAACGTCCTGACTTTC; j_call: TRBJ2-6; v_call: TRBV28; clone_size: NA; d_call: NA
cdr3_aa: CASNKIGTLNTGELFF; cdr3_nt: TGTGCCAGCAATAAAATCGGGACTCTGAACACCGGGGAGCTGTTTTTT; j_call: TRBJ2-2; v_call: TRBV27; clone_size: NA; d_call: NA
cdr3_aa: CASSYSAYDMDYGYTF; cdr3_nt: TGTGCCAGCAGTTACTCCGCCTATGACATGGACTACGGCTACACCTTC; j_call: TRBJ1-2; v_call: TRBV6-6; clone_size: NA; d_call: NA
cdr3_aa: CASSPPTGMNTEAFF; cdr3_nt: TGTGCCAGCAGCCCCCCGACAGGGATGAACACTGAAGCTTTCTTT; j_call: TRBJ1-1; v_call: TRBV5-4; clone_size: NA; d_call: TRBD1
cdr3_aa: CAIRQGRETQYF; cdr3_nt: TGTGCCATCAGACAGGGAAGAGAGACCCAGTACTTC; j_call: TRBJ2-5; v_call: TRBV28; clone_size: NA; d_call: TRBD1
cdr3_aa: CASAQKGNYGYTF; cdr3_nt: TGTGCCAGCGCTCAAAAGGGGAACTATGGCTACACCTTC; j_call: TRBJ1-2; v_call: TRBV7-2; clone_size: NA; d_call: NA
cdr3_aa: CASSLWGTGGSEQYF; cdr3_nt: TGTGCCAGCAGTTTATGGGGGACAGGGGGATCCGAGCAGTACTTC; j_call: TRBJ2-7; v_call: TRBV28; clone_size: NA; d_call: TRBD1